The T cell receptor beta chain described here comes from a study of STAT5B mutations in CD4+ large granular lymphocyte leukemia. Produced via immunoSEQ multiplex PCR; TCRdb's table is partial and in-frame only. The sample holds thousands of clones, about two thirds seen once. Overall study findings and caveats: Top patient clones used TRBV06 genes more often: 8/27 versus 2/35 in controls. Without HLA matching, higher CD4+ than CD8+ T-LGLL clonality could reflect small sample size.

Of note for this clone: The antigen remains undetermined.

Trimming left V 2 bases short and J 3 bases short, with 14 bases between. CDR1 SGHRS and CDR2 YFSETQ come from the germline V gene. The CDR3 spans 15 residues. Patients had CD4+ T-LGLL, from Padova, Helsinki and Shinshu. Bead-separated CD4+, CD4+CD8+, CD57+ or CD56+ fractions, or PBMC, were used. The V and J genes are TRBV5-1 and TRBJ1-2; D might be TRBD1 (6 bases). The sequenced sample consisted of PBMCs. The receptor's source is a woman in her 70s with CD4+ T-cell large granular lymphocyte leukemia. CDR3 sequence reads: CASSFGSGAYYGYTF. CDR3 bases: TGCGCCAGCAGCTTCGGGTCAGGGGCGTACTATGGCTACACCTTC.